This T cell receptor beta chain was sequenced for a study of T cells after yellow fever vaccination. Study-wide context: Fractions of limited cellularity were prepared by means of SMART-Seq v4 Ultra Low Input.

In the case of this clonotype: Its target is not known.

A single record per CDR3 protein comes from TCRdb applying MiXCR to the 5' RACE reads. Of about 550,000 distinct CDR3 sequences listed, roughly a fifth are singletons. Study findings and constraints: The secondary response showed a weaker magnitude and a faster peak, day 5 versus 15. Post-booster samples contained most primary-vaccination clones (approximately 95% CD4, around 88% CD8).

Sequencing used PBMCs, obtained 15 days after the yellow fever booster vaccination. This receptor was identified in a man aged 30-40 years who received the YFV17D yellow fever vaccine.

This CDR3 is CASSRQGFVTDTQYF. The DNA of the CDR3 is TGTGCCAGCAGTCGACAGGGTTTCGTAACAGATACGCAGTATTTT. V is TRBV27 and J is TRBJ2-3; 7 bases align to TRBD1. Unmatched junction bases numbered 8, after V lost 5 bases and J lost 3 bases. The CDR3 loop spans 15 amino acids. Germline assignment: CDR1 MNHEY and CDR2 SMNVEV (reference sequence).